This record covers a single TCR beta chain. This CDR3 has 14 residues. Trimming cost V 3 bases and J 0 bases, with 10 bases left between them. Germline assignment: CDR1 SGHNT and CDR2 YYREEE (reference sequence). The data were produced by immunoSEQ multiplex PCR, yet TCRdb's version contains in-frame clones alone and is incomplete. The repertoire includes roughly 140,000 clones, around four fifths of them detected once, and about 3% sits in the top ten. This entry is derived from a study of blood T cell repertoires in COVID-19. Specimen: peripheral blood. This TCR came from a woman aged 40 to 50 with active or convalescent COVID-19. This rearrangement joins TRBV5-4 to TRBJ2-7, with D tentatively TRBD2 (6 bases). The CDR3 region is CASSSGLSSYEQYF. CDR3 in DNA: TGTGCCAGCAGCTCGGGACTGTCCTCCTACGAGCAGTACTTC.